One sample yielded the 25 T cell receptor beta chains listed below, sequenced in a study of CD8 T cells in ankylosing spondylitis. The antigens for these receptors are not known. TCRdb itself ran the 5' RACE reads through MiXCR, one entry per CDR3 protein. Of 300,000 to 400,000 distinct CDR3 sequences listed, approximately 20% are singletons. General study findings and limits: Ankylosing spondylitis blood appeared to carry a characteristic TCR beta motif of under ten highly homologous variants.

The sequenced sample was blood, either unsorted or a sorted T cell fraction (not recorded which). These receptors were taken from a male donor with ankylosing spondylitis.

This clonotype has a handful of counts. The chain has TRBV5-1 and TRBJ2-2; D is perhaps TRBD2 (7 bases). V lost 3 bases and J 6 bases, leaving 15 bases between the germline ends. Germline-derived CDR1 and CDR2 are SGHRS and YFSETQ. This CDR3 spans 15 amino acids. CDR3 loop: CASSWRGGSSGELFF. Here the CDR3 DNA reads TGCGCCAGCAGCTGGAGGGGGGGCTCGTCCGGGGAGCTGTTTTTT.

V usage is TRBV3-1 and J usage is TRBJ2-1; 7 bases are a match to TRBD2. Trimming removed 2 bases from V and 9 bases from J; junction bases left unmatched: 4. Germline CDR1 reads LGHDT; CDR2 reads YNNKEL (reference sequence). The CDR3 totals 13 residues. CDR3: CASSQTGGGEQFF. CDR3 in DNA: TGTGCCAGCAGCCAAACGGGGGGAGGTGAGCAGTTCTTC.

This chain connects TRBV7-7 to TRBJ2-5; 8 bases fit TRBD2. There are 16 residues in the CDR3. CDR1 is SSHAT and CDR2 is FNYEAQ in the germline V gene (reference sequence). V was pared by 6 bases and J by 0 bases, with 9 bases of the junction left unmatched. CDR3 in amino acids: CASSHAVAGNQETQYF. For the CDR3, the DNA is TGTGCCAGCAGTCATGCGGTAGCGGGAAACCAAGAGACCCAGTACTTC.

In DNA form, the CDR3 reads TGCAGCGTTGACAGCCCGGCTAATGAAAAACTGTTTTTT. This translates into CSVDSPANEKLFF. This rearrangement joins TRBV29-1 to TRBJ1-4, with D unclear. This CDR3 is 13 amino acids long. Per the germline V gene, CDR1 is SQVTM and CDR2 is ANQGSEA. V was pared by 3 bases and J by 3 bases, with 8 bases between.

CDR3 protein: CASSPSGGGNQPQHF. Here the CDR3 DNA reads TGTGCCAGCAGTCCCTCAGGGGGCGGGAATCAGCCCCAGCATTTT. The rearrangement links TRBV28 to TRBJ1-5, with 8 bases matching TRBD1. CDR1 MDHEN and CDR2 SYDVKM come from the germline V gene. V shed 5 bases and J 4 bases; nucleotides not matched to a gene: 7. This CDR3 has 15 residues.

V is TRBV7-2 and J is TRBJ1-5, with a tentative D call TRBD1 (5 bases). V lost 1 base to trimming and J lost 1 base, with 8 bases between them. The CDR3 totals 15 residues. In germline, CDR1 is SGHTA, CDR2 FQGNSA. In nucleotides, the CDR3 is TGTGCCAGCAGCTTAGTGGCAGGGAGCAATCAGCCCCAGCATTTT. Its protein is CASSLVAGSNQPQHF.

This clonotype was seen a handful of times. This chain uses TRBV21-1 with TRBJ2-5. TRBV21-1 is shown as a pseudogene. The CDR3 sequence is 12 residues long. CDR3 in DNA: TGTGCCAGCAGCGCCCAGTTAGGGACCCAGTACTTC. As protein: CASSAQLGTQYF.

The chain uses TRBV7-2 and TRBJ1-2, with D possibly matching TRBD1 (5 bases). V dropped 0 bases and J dropped 4 bases, with 12 bases sitting between them. The CDR3 is 15 amino acids. The V gene's germline CDR1 is SGHTA and CDR2 FQGNSA. CDR3 residues: CASSLAPSGVYGYTF. CDR3 DNA sequence: TGTGCCAGCAGCTTAGCGCCGTCGGGGGTCTATGGCTACACCTTC.

The chain carries TRBV5-1 and TRBJ2-5; 15 nucleotides agree with TRBD2. V trimming: 3 bases; J trimming: 5 bases; junction bases outside the gene matches: 5. This CDR3 spans 16 amino acids. Per the germline V gene, CDR1 is SGHRS and CDR2 is YFSETQ. The CDR3 region is CASSWTSGRARETQYF. The CDR3 region has the DNA TGCGCCAGCAGCTGGACTAGCGGGAGGGCCAGGGAGACCCAGTACTTC.

V usage is TRBV28 and J usage is TRBJ1-2; D remains ambiguous. Trimming removed 5 bases from V and 9 bases from J, with 13 bases in between. CDR3 length: 12 amino acids. From germline, CDR1 is MDHEN and CDR2 SYDVKM. The CDR3 region is CASSDFRPSYTF. The CDR3 DNA follows: TGTGCCAGCAGTGATTTCCGCCCCAGCTACACCTTC.

The chain joins TRBV20-1 to TRBJ1-5, with 11 bases identical to TRBD1. Unmatched junction bases numbered 1, after V lost 1 base and J lost 2 bases. The CDR3 runs 15 residues. Germline V gives CDR1 DFQATT, CDR2 SNEGSKA (reference sequence). For the CDR3, the DNA is TGCAGTGCTAGAGGGACAGGGGGCGGCAATCAGCCCCAGCATTTT. Translating it yields CSARGTGGGNQPQHF.

This clonotype was seen more than once but under ten times. The CDR3 here is CSAETSGGGYNEQFF. The CDR3 DNA is TGCAGTGCGGAGACTAGCGGGGGCGGGTACAATGAGCAGTTCTTC. V usage is TRBV20-1 and J usage is TRBJ2-1; 12 nucleotides align to TRBD2. Germline CDR1 reads DFQATT; CDR2 reads SNEGSKA (reference sequence). The CDR3 contains 15 residues. Germline trimming cut 6 bases from V and 4 bases from J; bases unmatched to any gene: 7.

This chain joins TRBV5-1 and TRBJ2-2; TRBD1 agrees at 8 bases. Germline trimming cut 4 bases from V and 3 bases from J; bases unmatched to any gene: 8. CDR3 length: 16 amino acids. Germline loops: CDR1 SGHRS, CDR2 YFSETQ. DNA for the CDR3: TGCGCCAGCAGCGCGGACAGGGCGTTGGACACCGGGGAGCTGTTTTTT. It specifies CASSADRALDTGELFF.

This clonotype was found many times. CDR3 protein: CASSRTSGRGETQYF. The DNA of the CDR3 is TGTGCCAGCAGTCGGACTAGCGGGAGAGGGGAGACCCAGTACTTC. V gene TRBV28 combines with J gene TRBJ2-5; 13 bases match TRBD2. Trimming cost V 5 bases and J 5 bases; bases outside gene matches: 5. CDR1 and CDR2 (germline): MDHEN, SYDVKM. The CDR3 contains 15 residues.

This clonotype was detected many times. V is TRBV12-3 or TRBV12-4 and J is TRBJ2-3; unclear D gene. CDR3 size: 12 residues. V was clipped by 5 bases and J by 8 bases, with 11 bases between them. The CDR3 DNA is TGTGCCAGCAGTCCGGGCACCGGTACGCAGTATTTT. This gives the protein CASSPGTGTQYF.

V usage is TRBV5-1 and J usage is TRBJ1-1; TRBD1 matches at 10 bases. With V trimmed by 4 bases and J by 1 base, 1 base remained unmatched. CDR3 length: 14 residues. The germline CDR1 and CDR2 sequences are SGHRS and YFSETQ. CDR3 residues: CASSRTGGNTEAFF. In DNA form, the CDR3 reads TGCGCCAGCAGCCGGACAGGGGGGAACACTGAAGCTTTCTTT. The full variable domain, with the rest looked up from reference TRBV5-1 and TRBJ1-1, is KAGVTQTPRYLIKTRGQQVTLSCSPISGHRSVSWYQQTPGQGLQFLFEYFSETQRNKGNFPGRFSGRQFSNSRSEMNVSTLELGDSALYLCASSRTGGNTEAFFGQGTRLTVV.

The table lists this clonotype with a few counts. The V and J genes are TRBV12-3 or TRBV12-4 and TRBJ1-5; D uncertain. V lost 6 bases, J lost 1 base, and 13 bases lay in between. The CDR3 is 15 residues long. CDR3 DNA: TGTGCCAGCAGACCGAATGGGGAAAGCAATCAGCCCCAGCATTTT. This encodes CASRPNGESNQPQHF.

This clonotype was recorded a few times. DNA of the CDR3: TGTGCCAGCAGCACGACAGGGAGCCAAGAGACCCAGTACTTC. Its translation: CASSTTGSQETQYF. The V gene is TRBV12-3 or TRBV12-4, the J gene TRBJ2-5; 7 bases map to TRBD1. The CDR3 runs 14 residues. The V and J ends lost 6 bases and 1 base, in that order; junction bases with no gene match: 5.

The rearrangement uses TRBV28 and TRBJ2-4, with D uncertain. This CDR3 region has 12 residues. V was cut by 2 bases and J by 7 bases, with 6 bases left in between. Germline V CDR1 and CDR2: MDHEN, SYDVKM. The DNA of the CDR3 is TGTGCCAGCAGTTTACCTAGGAACATTCAGTACTTC. Translating gives CASSLPRNIQYF.

This clonotype was observed a few times. The gene calls are TRBV20-1 and TRBJ2-1; D call uncertain. The germline gives CDR1 DFQATT, CDR2 SNEGSKA (reference sequence). The CDR3 has 12 residues. V lost 5 bases and J 0 bases, leaving 5 bases between the germline ends. The CDR3 loop reads CSALSSYNEQFF. CDR3 DNA: TGCAGTGCTTTAAGCTCCTACAATGAGCAGTTCTTC.

The gene calls are TRBV7-9 and TRBJ2-1, with TRBD2 identical over 10 bases. The CDR3 consists of 16 residues. CDR1 is SEHNR, CDR2 FQNEAQ, per germline (reference sequence). V lost 6 bases and J lost 6; bases outside the gene matches: 11. CDR3 coding DNA: TGTGCCAGCAGGATGTCTAGCGGGGGATTACGCAATGAGCAGTTCTTC. Its translation: CASRMSSGGLRNEQFF.

This clonotype was seen many times. The chain recombines TRBV4-3 with TRBJ2-2; D gene unclear. Germline CDR1 LGHNA, CDR2 YSLEER. Trimming shortened V by 1 base and J by 4 bases, and 13 bases separated the two germline ends. This CDR3 region has 16 residues. The CDR3 nucleotides read TGCGCCAGCAGCCAAGGTGTGGTCTACCCCACCGGGGAGCTGTTTTTT. The encoded protein is CASSQGVVYPTGELFF.

The chain joins TRBV20-1 to TRBJ2-7; no clear D. The germline V and J ends were trimmed by 7 bases and 2 bases, with 12 bases remaining between them. The CDR3 is 12 residues long. Per the germline V gene, CDR1 is DFQATT and CDR2 is SNEGSKA (reference sequence). Here the CDR3 reads CSVARDTYEQYF. CDR3 nucleotides: TGCAGTGTCGCTAGAGATACCTACGAGCAGTACTTC.

There are a few counts of this clonotype. The rearrangement uses TRBV20-1 and TRBJ2-7, with 7 positions matching TRBD2. The CDR3 runs 14 residues. V gave up 4 bases and J gave up 2 bases; unmatched junction bases: 8. CDR1 is DFQATT, CDR2 SNEGSKA, per germline (reference sequence). CDR3 nucleotides: TGCAGTGCTACGATGGGAGGGGCCCCCTACGAGCAGTACTTC. It is translated as CSATMGGAPYEQYF.

CDR3 coding DNA: TGTGCCAGCAGCCTGATGAAGGTGGCGGGAGGGCTCGGTGGGCAGTTCTTC. Translated: CASSLMKVAGGLGGQFF. The chain employs TRBV3-1 and TRBJ2-1; 9 nucleotides match TRBD2. J lost 12 bases, V lost 4 bases, and 19 bases had no gene match. The V gene's germline CDR1 is LGHDT and CDR2 YNNKEL (reference sequence). CDR3 length: 17 amino acids.